Listed below are T cell receptor beta chains from one sample, sequenced in a study of spatial heterogeneity in lung cancer. One entry per CDR3 protein, called by TCRdb with MiXCR from the 5' RACE reads. Altogether around 110,000 distinct CDR3 sequences are present, more than 10% being singletons, with the ten largest covering around 17%. The sample in question was PBMCs, obtained at follow-up. These receptors were collected from a male donor with early-stage non-small cell lung cancer. Each CDR3 is given with its conserved first and last residue. A D gene is named only where the DNA matches it firmly. Clone sizes are given selectively: once, few, many, or a class where the clone is expanded.

D	V	size	J	CDR3	DNA
NA	TRBV2	few	TRBJ2-1	CASSDRGEFF	TGTGCCAGCAGTGACCGGGGAGAGTTCTTC
TRBD1	TRBV7-2	few	TRBJ2-7	CASTNWGLGTGSYEQYF	TGTGCCAGCACCAACTGGGGGCTGGGGACAGGGTCCTACGAGCAGTACTTC
TRBD2	TRBV4-2	NA	TRBJ2-1	CASSQDLGTNNEQFF	TGTGCCAGCAGCCAAGACCTGGGGACTAACAATGAGCAGTTCTTC
NA	TRBV27	NA	TRBJ1-2	CASRHDGSWTYGYTF	TGTGCCAGCAGACACGACGGATCATGGACGTATGGCTACACCTTC
NA	TRBV5-1	few	TRBJ2-7	CASHWGTGPAYEQYF	TGCGCCAGCCATTGGGGTACGGGTCCGGCCTACGAGCAGTACTTC
NA	TRBV7-9	NA	TRBJ1-1	CASRWAGNTEAFF	TGTGCCAGCCGGTGGGCAGGGAACACTGAAGCTTTCTTT
NA	TRBV7-7	NA	TRBJ2-2	CASSLSTAPTGELFF	TGTGCTAGCAGCTTATCGACAGCTCCCACCGGGGAGCTGTTTTTT
TRBD1	TRBV5-1	many	TRBJ2-5	CASSPQDRVGETQYF	TGCGCCAGCAGCCCGCAGGACAGGGTGGGAGAGACCCAGTACTTC
TRBD1	TRBV10-2	many	TRBJ2-1	CASSENDRAADEQFF	TGCGCCAGCAGTGAGAATGACAGGGCGGCCGATGAGCAGTTCTTC
TRBD1	TRBV25-1	few	TRBJ1-6	CASSEGGQGNSPLHF	TGTGCCAGCAGTGAGGGGGGACAGGGGAATTCACCCCTCCACTTT
NA	TRBV12-3/TRBV12-4	NA	TRBJ2-2	CASSETNTGELFF	TGTGCCAGCAGTGAGACGAACACCGGGGAGCTGTTTTTT
NA	TRBV28	many	TRBJ1-4	CASSSPPQGSREKLFF	TGTGCCAGCAGTTCTCCCCCGCAGGGAAGTCGTGAAAAACTGTTTTTT
TRBD2	TRBV6-5	few	TRBJ2-1	CASSYSGASYNEQFF	TGTGCCAGCAGTTACAGCGGGGCCTCCTACAATGAGCAGTTCTTC
TRBD2	TRBV10-3	many	TRBJ2-1	CAISESGRGINEQFF	TGTGCCATCAGTGAGTCGGGGCGGGGGATCAATGAGCAGTTCTTC
TRBD2	TRBV15	few	TRBJ2-3	CATAGQRGVTDTQYF	TGTGCCACCGCTGGGCAGCGGGGGGTCACAGATACGCAGTATTTT
NA	TRBV12-3/TRBV12-4	few	TRBJ1-4	CASSLLSQTNEKLFF	TGTGCCAGCAGTTTGCTATCCCAGACTAATGAAAAACTGTTTTTT
NA	TRBV2	NA	TRBJ1-1	CASRQGGNTEAFF	TGTGCCAGCAGGCAGGGAGGAAACACTGAAGCTTTCTTT
NA	TRBV10-3	many	TRBJ2-7	CAISRTSGEQYF	TGTGCCATCAGTCGGACTTCAGGCGAGCAGTACTTC
NA	TRBV15	NA	TRBJ1-2	CATSRDHARGAYGYTF	TGTGCCACCAGCAGAGATCACGCCCGGGGGGCCTATGGCTACACCTTC
NA	TRBV12-3/TRBV12-4	few	TRBJ1-2	CASSLLGGYTF	TGTGCCAGCAGCCTCCTTGGAGGCTACACCTTC
NA	TRBV28	NA	TRBJ1-1	CASSSGPRGTEAFF	TGTGCCAGCAGTTCTGGGCCTAGGGGAACTGAAGCTTTCTTT
TRBD1	TRBV5-1	many	TRBJ1-1	CASSAQGAQNTEAFF	TGCGCCAGCAGCGCCCAGGGGGCTCAGAACACTGAAGCTTTCTTT
TRBD2	TRBV10-3	NA	TRBJ2-3	CAISQRGDTQYF	TGTGCCATCAGCCAGCGGGGGGATACGCAGTATTTT
NA	TRBV3-1	NA	TRBJ2-7	CASSQARLGGPSYEQYF	TGTGCCAGCAGCCAAGCTCGCCTTGGAGGTCCGTCCTACGAGCAGTACTTC
TRBD1	TRBV20-1	few	TRBJ2-3	CSALTGSLSTDTQYF	TGCAGTGCCTTGACAGGGTCATTGTCCACAGATACGCAGTATTTT
NA	TRBV6-1	many	TRBJ1-6	CASTEGSFNSPLHF	TGTGCCAGCACCGAAGGGAGCTTCAATTCACCCCTCCACTTT
TRBD1	TRBV14	NA	TRBJ1-4	CASSNHPGQGHEKLFF	TGTGCCAGCAGCAATCATCCGGGACAGGGGCATGAAAAACTGTTTTTT
TRBD1	TRBV5-1	few	TRBJ1-1	CASSRDSANTEAFF	TGCGCCAGCAGCCGGGACAGTGCGAACACTGAAGCTTTCTTT
NA	TRBV6-5	few	TRBJ1-5	CASSYGRGDQPQHF	TGTGCCAGCAGTTACGGCAGGGGCGATCAGCCCCAGCATTTT
TRBD1	TRBV7-2	NA	TRBJ1-1	CASSLAQTGMNTEAFF	TGTGCCAGCAGCTTAGCTCAGACAGGGATGAACACTGAAGCTTTCTTT
TRBD1	TRBV20-1	few	TRBJ2-7	CSATWDRGLYEQYF	TGCAGTGCTACCTGGGACAGGGGGCTTTACGAGCAGTACTTC
TRBD1	TRBV19	few	TRBJ1-4	CASTRDRGEKLFF	TGTGCCAGTACCCGGGACAGGGGAGAAAAACTGTTTTTT
NA	TRBV5-6	NA	TRBJ2-7	CASSAFDEQYF	TGTGCCAGCAGCGCCTTCGACGAGCAGTACTTC
TRBD2	TRBV28	many	TRBJ2-2	CASSSTSGGLFTGELFF	TGTGCCAGCAGTTCTACTAGCGGGGGGCTATTCACCGGGGAGCTGTTTTTT
NA	TRBV11-1	NA	TRBJ1-1	CASSFKGPVYSEAFF	TGTGCCAGCAGCTTTAAAGGGCCCGTTTATTCGGAAGCTTTCTTT
TRBD1	TRBV5-8	few	TRBJ1-4	CASRRTGGVQKLFF	TGTGCCAGCAGGCGGACAGGGGGCGTTCAAAAACTGTTTTTT
TRBD2	TRBV20-1	NA	TRBJ2-2	CSAKTSGGLIIGELFF	TGCAGTGCGAAAACTAGCGGGGGGCTCATCATCGGGGAGCTGTTTTTT
NA	TRBV28	NA	TRBJ2-7	CASISPGTYEQYF	TGTGCCAGCATATCTCCGGGAACCTACGAGCAGTACTTC
TRBD1	TRBV19	NA	TRBJ2-1	CASSPRQGGIRVSEQFF	TGTGCCAGTAGTCCAAGACAGGGGGGGATTCGCGTCAGTGAGCAGTTCTTC
NA	TRBV5-1	many	TRBJ1-4	CASSAQDGGSEKLFF	TGCGCCAGCAGCGCCCAGGACGGGGGCAGTGAAAAACTGTTTTTT
NA	TRBV6-6	NA	TRBJ2-7	CASSPGSRPIYEQYF	TGTGCCAGCAGCCCAGGGTCCCGCCCTATCTACGAGCAGTACTTC
NA	TRBV6-5	NA	TRBJ2-2	CASSYRTPNTGELFF	TGTGCCAGCAGTTACCGGACACCGAACACCGGGGAGCTGTTTTTT
NA	TRBV12-3/TRBV12-4	few	TRBJ1-1	CASSLASAGAAFF	TGTGCCAGCAGTTTAGCGTCGGCAGGGGCAGCTTTCTTT
NA	TRBV7-2	many	TRBJ2-3	CASSLLIGVPTDTQYF	TGTGCCAGCAGCTTATTGATCGGGGTACCCACAGATACGCAGTATTTT
TRBD2	TRBV7-9	few	TRBJ2-5	CASSATSGGARETQYF	TGTGCCAGCAGCGCTACTAGCGGGGGGGCCCGTGAGACCCAGTACTTC
TRBD2	TRBV28	few	TRBJ2-3	CASSLQGTSKYF	TGTGCCAGCAGTTTACAGGGGACTAGCAAGTATTTT
TRBD2	TRBV24-1	NA	TRBJ2-7	CATSVREVPLYEQYF	TGTGCCACCAGTGTCCGGGAGGTACCCCTCTACGAGCAGTACTTC
TRBD1	TRBV12-3/TRBV12-4	few	TRBJ1-1	CASSLQGRTEAFF	TGTGCCAGCAGCCTACAGGGGAGAACTGAAGCTTTCTTT
TRBD1	TRBV9	many	TRBJ2-2	CASSLTGGADTGELFF	TGTGCCAGCAGCTTAACAGGGGGCGCGGACACCGGGGAGCTGTTTTTT
TRBD1	TRBV10-3	many	TRBJ1-5	CAIRAGGGNQPQHF	TGTGCCATCAGGGCAGGGGGGGGTAATCAGCCCCAGCATTTT
NA	TRBV2	NA	TRBJ1-1	CASSIDTEAFF	TGTGCCAGCAGTATAGACACTGAAGCTTTCTTT
NA	TRBV7-9	NA	TRBJ2-3	CASSLPGARGTDTQYF	TGTGCCAGCAGCTTACCGGGGGCCCGGGGCACAGATACGCAGTATTTT